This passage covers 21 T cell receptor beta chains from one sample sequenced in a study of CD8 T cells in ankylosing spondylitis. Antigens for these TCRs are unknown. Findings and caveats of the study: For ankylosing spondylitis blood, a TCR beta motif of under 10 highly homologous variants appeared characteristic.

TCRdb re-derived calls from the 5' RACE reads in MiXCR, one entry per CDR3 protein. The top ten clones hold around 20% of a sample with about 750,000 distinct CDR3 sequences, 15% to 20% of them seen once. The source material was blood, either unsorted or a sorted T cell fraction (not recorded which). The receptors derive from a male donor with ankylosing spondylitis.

CDR3 sequence: CSARDHGTPNTGELFF. CDR3 coding DNA: TGCAGTGCTCGTGACCACGGGACACCCAACACCGGGGAGCTGTTTTTT. The chain recombines TRBV20-1 with TRBJ2-2, with D possibly being TRBD1 (6 bases). V gave up 5 bases and J gave up 2 bases, with 18 bases separating them. The CDR3 contains 16 residues. Per the germline V gene, CDR1 is DFQATT and CDR2 is SNEGSKA (reference sequence).

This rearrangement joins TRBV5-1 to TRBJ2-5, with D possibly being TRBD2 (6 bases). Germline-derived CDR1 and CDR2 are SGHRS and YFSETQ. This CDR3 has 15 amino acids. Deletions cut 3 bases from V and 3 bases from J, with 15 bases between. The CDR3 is CASSSHRGGEETQYF. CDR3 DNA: TGCGCCAGCAGCTCCCATCGGGGCGGGGAAGAGACCCAGTACTTC.

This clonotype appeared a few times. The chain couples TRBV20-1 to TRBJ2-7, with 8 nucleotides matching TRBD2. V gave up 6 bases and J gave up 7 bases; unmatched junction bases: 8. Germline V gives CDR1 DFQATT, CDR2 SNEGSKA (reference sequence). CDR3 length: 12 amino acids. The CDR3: CSASSGTGEQYF. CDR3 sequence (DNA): TGCAGTGCGAGTAGCGGGACTGGGGAGCAGTACTTC.

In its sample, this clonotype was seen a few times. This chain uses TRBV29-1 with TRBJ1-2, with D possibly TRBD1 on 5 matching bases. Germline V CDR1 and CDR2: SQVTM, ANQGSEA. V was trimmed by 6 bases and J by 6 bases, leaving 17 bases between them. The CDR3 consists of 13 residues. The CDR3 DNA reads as TGCAGCGTGACGATGTGGGGCGAGGATGGCTACACCTTC. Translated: CSVTMWGEDGYTF.

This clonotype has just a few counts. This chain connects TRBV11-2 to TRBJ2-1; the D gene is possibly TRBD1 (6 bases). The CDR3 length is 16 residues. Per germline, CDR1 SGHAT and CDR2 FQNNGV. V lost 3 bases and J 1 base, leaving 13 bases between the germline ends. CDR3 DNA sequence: TGTGCCAGCAGCTTGGAAACAGGGTTGTCCTACAATGAGCAGTTCTTC. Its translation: CASSLETGLSYNEQFF. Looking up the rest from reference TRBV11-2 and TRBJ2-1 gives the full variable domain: EAGVAQSPRYKIIEKRQSVAFWCNPISGHATLYWYQQILGQGPKLLIQFQNNGVVDDSQLPKDRFSAERLKGVDSTLKIQPAKLEDSAVYLCASSLETGLSYNEQFFGPGTRLTVL.

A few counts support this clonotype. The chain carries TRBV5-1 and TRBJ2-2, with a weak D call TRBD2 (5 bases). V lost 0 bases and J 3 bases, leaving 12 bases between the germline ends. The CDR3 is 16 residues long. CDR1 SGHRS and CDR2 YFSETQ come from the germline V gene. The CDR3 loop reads CASSLAGLRYTGELFF. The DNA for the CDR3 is TGCGCCAGCAGCTTGGCCGGACTCCGATACACCGGGGAGCTGTTTTTT.

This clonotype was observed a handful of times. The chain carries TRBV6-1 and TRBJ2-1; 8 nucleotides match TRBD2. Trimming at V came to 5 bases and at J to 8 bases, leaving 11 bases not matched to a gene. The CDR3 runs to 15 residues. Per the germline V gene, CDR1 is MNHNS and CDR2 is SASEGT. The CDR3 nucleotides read TGTGCCAGCAGTCGGGCCGGGACTAGTCGCGATGAGCAGTTCTTC. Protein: CASSRAGTSRDEQFF.

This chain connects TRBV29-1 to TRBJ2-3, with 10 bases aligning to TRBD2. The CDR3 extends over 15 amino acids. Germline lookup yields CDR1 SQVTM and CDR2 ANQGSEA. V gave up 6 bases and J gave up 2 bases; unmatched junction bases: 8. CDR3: CSVLGTSVYTDTQYF. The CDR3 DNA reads TGCAGCGTCCTAGGGACTAGCGTCTACACAGATACGCAGTATTTT.

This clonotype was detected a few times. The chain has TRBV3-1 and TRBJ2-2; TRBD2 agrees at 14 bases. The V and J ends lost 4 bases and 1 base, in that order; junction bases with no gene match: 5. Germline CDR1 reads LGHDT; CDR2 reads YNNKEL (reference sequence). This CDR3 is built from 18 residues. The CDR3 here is CASSRGLAGALNTGELFF. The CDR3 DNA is TGTGCCAGCAGCCGGGGACTAGCGGGGGCCTTGAACACCGGGGAGCTGTTTTTT. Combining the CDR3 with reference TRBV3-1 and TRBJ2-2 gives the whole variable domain DTAVSQTPKYLVTQMGNDKSIKCEQNLGHDTMYWYKQDSKKFLKIMFSYNNKELIINETVPNRFSPKSPDKAHLNLHINSLELGDSAVYFCASSRGLAGALNTGELFFGEGSRLTVL.

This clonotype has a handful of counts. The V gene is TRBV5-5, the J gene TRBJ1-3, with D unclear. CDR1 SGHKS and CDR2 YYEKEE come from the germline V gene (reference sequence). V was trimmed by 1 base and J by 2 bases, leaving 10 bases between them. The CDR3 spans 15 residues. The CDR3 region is CASSLLTAAGNTIYF. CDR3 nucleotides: TGTGCCAGCAGCTTGTTGACGGCAGCTGGAAACACCATATATTTT. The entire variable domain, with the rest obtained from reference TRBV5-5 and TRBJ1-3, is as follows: DAGVTQSPTHLIKTRGQQVTLRCSPISGHKSVSWYQQVLGQGPQFIFQYYEKEERGRGNFPDRFSARQFPNYSSELNVNALLLGDSALYLCASSLLTAAGNTIYFGEGSWLTVV.

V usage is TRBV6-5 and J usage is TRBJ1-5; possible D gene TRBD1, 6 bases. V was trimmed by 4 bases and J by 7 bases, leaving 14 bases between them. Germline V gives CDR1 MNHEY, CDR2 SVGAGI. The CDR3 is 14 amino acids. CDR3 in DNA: TGTGCCAGCAGTTCCACAGGGTTCGGCCAGCCCCAGCATTTT. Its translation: CASSSTGFGQPQHF.

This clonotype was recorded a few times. The CDR3 DNA sequence: TGCAGTGCTAGAGATCCGGCGGTAAGCTCCTACGAGCAGTACTTC. Translated, it gives CSARDPAVSSYEQYF. J is TRBJ2-7 and V is TRBV20-1; D ambiguous. The CDR3 has 15 amino acids. Germline CDR1 reads DFQATT; CDR2 reads SNEGSKA (reference sequence). V was clipped by 0 bases and J by 0 bases, with 12 bases between them.

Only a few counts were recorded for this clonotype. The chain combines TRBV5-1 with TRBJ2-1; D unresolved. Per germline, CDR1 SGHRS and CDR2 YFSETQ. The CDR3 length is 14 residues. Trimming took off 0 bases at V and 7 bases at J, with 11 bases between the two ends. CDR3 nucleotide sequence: TGCGCCAGCAGCTTGGGTTCTAGTGTTAATGAGCAGTTCTTC. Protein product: CASSLGSSVNEQFF. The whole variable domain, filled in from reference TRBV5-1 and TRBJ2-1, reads KAGVTQTPRYLIKTRGQQVTLSCSPISGHRSVSWYQQTPGQGLQFLFEYFSETQRNKGNFPGRFSGRQFSNSRSEMNVSTLELGDSALYLCASSLGSSVNEQFFGPGTRLTVL.

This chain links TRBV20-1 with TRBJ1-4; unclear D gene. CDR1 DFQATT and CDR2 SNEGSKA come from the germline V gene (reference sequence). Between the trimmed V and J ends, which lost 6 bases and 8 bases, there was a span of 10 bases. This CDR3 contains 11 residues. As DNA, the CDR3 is TGCAGTGCAGGAGAAGGGGAAAAACTGTTTTTT. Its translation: CSAGEGEKLFF.

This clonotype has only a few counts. CDR3 sequence reads: CASSQGWVEVTDTQYF. The CDR3 region has the DNA TGTGCCAGCAGCCAAGGCTGGGTGGAGGTAACAGATACGCAGTATTTT. V is TRBV3-1 and J is TRBJ2-3; D may be TRBD2 (5 bases). This CDR3 has 16 amino acids. Deletions cut 1 base from V and 3 bases from J, with 14 bases between. Germline CDR1 is LGHDT and CDR2 is YNNKEL (reference sequence).

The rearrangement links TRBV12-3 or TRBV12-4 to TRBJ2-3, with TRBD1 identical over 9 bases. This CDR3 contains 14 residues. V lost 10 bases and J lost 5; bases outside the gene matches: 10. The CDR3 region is CATSYGTGLDTQYF. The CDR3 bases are TGTGCCACCTCCTACGGGACAGGGTTAGATACGCAGTATTTT.

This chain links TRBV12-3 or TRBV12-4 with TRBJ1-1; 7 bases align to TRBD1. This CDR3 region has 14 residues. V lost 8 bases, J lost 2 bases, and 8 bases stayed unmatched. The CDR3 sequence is CASRRGTVNTEAFF. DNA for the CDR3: TGTGCCAGCCGGAGGGGGACAGTAAACACTGAAGCTTTCTTT.

Here the CDR3 DNA reads TGTGCCAGCAGGTCCCCGACTAGCGGGAGGGGTTGGGCCACAGATACGCAGTATTTT. This sequence encodes CASRSPTSGRGWATDTQYF. The V gene is TRBV12-3 or TRBV12-4, the J gene TRBJ2-3, with 14 nucleotides matching TRBD2. This CDR3 contains 19 residues. V lost 6 bases, J lost 2 bases, and 13 bases stayed unmatched.

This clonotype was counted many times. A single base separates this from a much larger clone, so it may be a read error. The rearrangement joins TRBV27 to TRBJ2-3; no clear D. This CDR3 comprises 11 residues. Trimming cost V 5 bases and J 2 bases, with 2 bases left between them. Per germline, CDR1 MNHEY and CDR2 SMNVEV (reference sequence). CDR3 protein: CASSVTDTQYF. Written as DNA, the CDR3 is TGTGCCAGCAGTGTCACAGATACGCAGTATTTT.

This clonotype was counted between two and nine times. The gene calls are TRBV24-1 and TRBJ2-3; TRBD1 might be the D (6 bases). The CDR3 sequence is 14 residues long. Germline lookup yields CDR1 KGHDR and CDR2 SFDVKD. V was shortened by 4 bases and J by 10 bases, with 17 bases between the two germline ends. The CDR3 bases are TGTGCCACCAGTGAACCTTGGGACATATCACCGCAGTATTTT. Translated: CATSEPWDISPQYF.

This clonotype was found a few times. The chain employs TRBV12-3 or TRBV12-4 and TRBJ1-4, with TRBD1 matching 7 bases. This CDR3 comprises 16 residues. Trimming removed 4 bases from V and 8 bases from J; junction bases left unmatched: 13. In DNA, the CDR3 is TGTGCCAGCAGTTCCTCCTCCGACAGGGCCCCCGAAAAACTGTTTTTT. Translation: CASSSSSDRAPEKLFF.